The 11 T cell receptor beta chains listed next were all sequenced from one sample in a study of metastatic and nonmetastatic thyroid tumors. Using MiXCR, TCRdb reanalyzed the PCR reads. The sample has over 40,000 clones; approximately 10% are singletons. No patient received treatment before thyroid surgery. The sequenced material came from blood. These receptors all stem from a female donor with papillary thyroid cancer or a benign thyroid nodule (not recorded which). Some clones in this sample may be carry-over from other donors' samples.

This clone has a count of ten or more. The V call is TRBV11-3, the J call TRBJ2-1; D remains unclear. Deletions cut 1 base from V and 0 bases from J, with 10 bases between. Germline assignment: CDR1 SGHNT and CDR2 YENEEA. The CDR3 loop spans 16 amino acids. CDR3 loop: CASSLVGRRSYNEQFF. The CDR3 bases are TGTGCCAGCAGCTTAGTCGGGCGGCGCTCCTACAATGAGCAGTTCTTC.

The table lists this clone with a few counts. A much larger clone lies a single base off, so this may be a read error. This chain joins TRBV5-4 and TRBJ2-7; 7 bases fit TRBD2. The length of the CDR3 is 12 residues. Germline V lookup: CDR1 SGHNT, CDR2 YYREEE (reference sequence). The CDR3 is CVTGRGEYEQYF. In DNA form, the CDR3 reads TGTGTCACCGGCCGGGGGGAATACGAGCAGTACTTC. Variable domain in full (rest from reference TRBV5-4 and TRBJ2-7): ETGVTQSPTHLIKTRGQQVTLRCSSQSGHNTVSWYQQALGQGPQFIFQYYREEENGRGNFPPRFSGLQFPNYSSELNVNALELDDSALYLCVTGRGEYEQYFGPGTRLTVT.

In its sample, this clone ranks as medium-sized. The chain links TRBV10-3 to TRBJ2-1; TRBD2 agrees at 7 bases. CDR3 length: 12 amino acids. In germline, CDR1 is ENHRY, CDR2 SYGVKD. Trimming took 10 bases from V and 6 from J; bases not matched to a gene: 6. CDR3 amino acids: CASSGTTNEQFF. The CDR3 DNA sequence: TGTGCCAGCTCCGGGACTACCAATGAGCAGTTCTTC.

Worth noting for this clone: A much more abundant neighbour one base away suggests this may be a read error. The CDR3: CSANYPAQETEYF. The CDR3 bases are TGCAGTGCCAACTACCCGGCCCAAGAGACCGAGTACTTC. J is TRBJ2-5 and V is TRBV20-1, with D unclear. The CDR3 runs to 13 residues. The germline V gene encodes CDR1 DFQATT and CDR2 SNEGSKA (reference sequence).

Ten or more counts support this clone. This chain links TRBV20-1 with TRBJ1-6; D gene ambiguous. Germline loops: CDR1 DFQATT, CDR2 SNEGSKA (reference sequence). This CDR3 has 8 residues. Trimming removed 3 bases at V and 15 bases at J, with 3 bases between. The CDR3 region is CSASILHF. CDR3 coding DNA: TGCAGTGCTAGTATCCTCCACTTT.

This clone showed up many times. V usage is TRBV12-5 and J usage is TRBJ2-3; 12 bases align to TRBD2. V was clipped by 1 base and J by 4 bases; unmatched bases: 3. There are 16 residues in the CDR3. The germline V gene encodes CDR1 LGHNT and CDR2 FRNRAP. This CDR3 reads CASGLGGLAGADTQYF. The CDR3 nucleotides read TGTGCTAGTGGTTTGGGGGGACTAGCGGGCGCAGATACGCAGTATTTT.

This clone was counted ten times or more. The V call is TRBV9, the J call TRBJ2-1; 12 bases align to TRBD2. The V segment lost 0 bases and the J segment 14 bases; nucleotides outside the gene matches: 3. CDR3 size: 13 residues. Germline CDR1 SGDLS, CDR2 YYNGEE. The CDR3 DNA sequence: TGTGCCAGCAGCGTAGGACTAGCGGGAGAGGAGTTCTTC. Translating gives CASSVGLAGEEFF. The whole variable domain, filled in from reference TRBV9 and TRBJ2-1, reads DSGVTQTPKHLITATGQRVTLRCSPRSGDLSVYWYQQSLDQGLQFLIQYYNGEERAKGNILERFSAQQFPDLHSELNLSSLELGDSALYFCASSVGLAGEEFFGPGTRLTVL.

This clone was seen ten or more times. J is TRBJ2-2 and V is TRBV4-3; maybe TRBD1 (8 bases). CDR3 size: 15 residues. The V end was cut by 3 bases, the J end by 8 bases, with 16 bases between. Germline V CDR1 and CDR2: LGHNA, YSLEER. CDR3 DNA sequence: TGCGCCAGCAGCCACCTGGACAGGGAGGGGGGGGAGCTGTTTTTT. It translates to CASSHLDREGGELFF.

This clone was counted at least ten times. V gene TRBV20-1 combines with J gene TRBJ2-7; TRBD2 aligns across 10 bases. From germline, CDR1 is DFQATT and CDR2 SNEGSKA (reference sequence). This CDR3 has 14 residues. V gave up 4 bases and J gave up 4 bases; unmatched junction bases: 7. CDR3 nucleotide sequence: TGCAGTGCTACGACCGGGACTAGCGTATACGAGCAGTACTTC. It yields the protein CSATTGTSVYEQYF.

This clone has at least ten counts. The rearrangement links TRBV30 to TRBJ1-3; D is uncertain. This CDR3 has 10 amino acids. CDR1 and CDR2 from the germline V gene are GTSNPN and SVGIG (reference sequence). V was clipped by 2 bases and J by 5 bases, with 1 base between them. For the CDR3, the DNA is TGTGCCTGGAGTAGAAACACCATATATTTT. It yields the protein CAWSRNTIYF.

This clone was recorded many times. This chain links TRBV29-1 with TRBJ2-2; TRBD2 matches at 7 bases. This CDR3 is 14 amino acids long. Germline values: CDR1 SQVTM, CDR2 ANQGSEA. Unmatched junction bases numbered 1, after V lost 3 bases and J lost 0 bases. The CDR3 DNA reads TGCAGCGTTGAGGGACTATCGAACACCGGGGAGCTGTTTTTT. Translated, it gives CSVEGLSNTGELFF.